The 13 T cell receptor beta chains below were found in one sample sequenced in a study of blood T cell repertoires in COVID-19. Some clones are missing from TCRdb's copy, which holds only in-frame ones; the method was immunoSEQ multiplex PCR. The sample carries some 140,000 clones, roughly 80% recorded once. The sample taken for sequencing was peripheral blood. The receptor set was obtained from a man aged 55-75 years who had recovered from COVID-19.

This clone was seen only a few times. The chain is built from TRBV11-2 and TRBJ2-7, with 13 bases aligning to TRBD2. The germline V gene encodes CDR1 SGHAT and CDR2 FQNNGV. This CDR3 contains 14 residues. V lost 6 bases, J lost 4 bases, and 3 bases stayed unmatched. CDR3 DNA sequence: TGTGCCAGCAGACTAGCGGGGGGGAGTTACGAGCAGTACTTC. Translated, it gives CASRLAGGSYEQYF.

The chain uses TRBV7-9 and TRBJ2-1, with TRBD2 matching over 11 bases. This CDR3 region has 14 residues. CDR1 SEHNR and CDR2 FQNEAQ come from the germline V gene (reference sequence). The J segment lost 7 bases and the V segment lost 5 bases, leaving 4 bases of the junction unmatched. CDR3: CASSLRLAGNEQFF. The CDR3, as DNA: TGTGCCAGCAGCCTTCGACTAGCGGGAAATGAGCAGTTCTTC. The full variable domain, with the rest looked up from reference TRBV7-9 and TRBJ2-1, is DTGVSQNPRHKITKRGQNVTFRCDPISEHNRLYWYRQTLGQGPEFLTYFQNEAQLEKSRLLSDRFSAERPKGSFSTLEIQRTEQGDSAMYLCASSLRLAGNEQFFGPGTRLTVL.

The CDR3 nucleotides read TGTGCCAGCAACCCCGGAGTCGGCTATGGCTACACCTTC. Encoded protein: CASNPGVGYGYTF. The rearrangement links TRBV28 to TRBJ1-2; the D is unclear. The CDR3 has 13 amino acids. V lost 7 bases to trimming and J lost 4 bases, with 13 bases between them. Germline CDR1 and CDR2: MDHEN and SYDVKM.

A word on this clone: Within the sample, other DNA sequences also encode this same CDR3. The chain employs TRBV18 and TRBJ2-5; 14 nucleotides line up with TRBD2. Germline CDR1 and CDR2: KGHSH and LQKENI. This CDR3 contains 15 residues. V shed 3 bases, J shed 4 bases, and the junction held 1 base outside the gene matches. The CDR3 bases are TGTGCCAGCTCACCCGGACTAGCGGGGGGAGAGACCCAGTACTTC. Residues: CASSPGLAGGETQYF.

The V gene is TRBV7-2, the J gene TRBJ2-7; possibly TRBD2 for D (7 bases). Germline V gene lookup returns CDR1 SGHTA and CDR2 FQGNSA. The germline V and J ends were trimmed by 5 bases and 4 bases, with 21 bases remaining between them. The CDR3 is made up of 16 amino acids. CDR3 nucleotides: TGTGCCAGCAGCGACAGGAAGGGCGGGAGACGGTACGAGCAGTACTTC. Translated: CASSDRKGGRRYEQYF.

CDR3 amino acids: CARGLAGYNEQFF. The CDR3 DNA follows: TGTGCCCGCGGACTAGCGGGGTACAATGAGCAGTTCTTC. The chain has TRBV30 and TRBJ2-1, with 12 bases aligning to TRBD2. The germline CDR1 and CDR2 sequences are GTSNPN and SVGIG (reference sequence). V lost 8 bases, J lost 4 bases, and 3 bases stayed unmatched. The CDR3 extends over 13 amino acids.

The V and J genes are TRBV24-1 and TRBJ1-1; 7 positions agree with TRBD1. Germline V gives CDR1 KGHDR, CDR2 SFDVKD. The ends lost 10 bases at V and 4 bases at J; junction bases unmatched: 5. This CDR3 region has 12 residues. DNA for the CDR3: TGTGCCACGTCTAAGGGGGCCACTGAAGCTTTCTTT. As protein: CATSKGATEAFF.

This rearrangement joins TRBV7-2 to TRBJ2-4, with TRBD2 matching 8 bases. CDR1 and CDR2 from the germline V gene are SGHTA and FQGNSA. Unmatched junction bases numbered 7, after V lost 5 bases and J lost 1 base. The CDR3 runs to 16 residues. In nucleotides, the CDR3 is TGTGCCAGCAGCCAAATTAGCGGGACGGCCAAAAACATTCAGTACTTC. This encodes CASSQISGTAKNIQYF.

A few counts support this clone. This chain connects TRBV5-1 to TRBJ2-3, with D possibly being TRBD2 (6 bases). The length of the CDR3 is 16 residues. The V end lost 4 bases, the J end lost 6 bases, and 21 bases lay between the germline ends. Germline V gives CDR1 SGHRS, CDR2 YFSETQ. CDR3 sequence: CASSTGRRLGEDTQYF. The CDR3 region has the DNA TGCGCCAGCAGCACCGGGAGAAGGTTAGGGGAGGATACGCAGTATTTT. Full variable domain (outside the CDR3, taken from reference TRBV5-1 and TRBJ2-3): KAGVTQTPRYLIKTRGQQVTLSCSPISGHRSVSWYQQTPGQGLQFLFEYFSETQRNKGNFPGRFSGRQFSNSRSEMNVSTLELGDSALYLCASSTGRRLGEDTQYFGPGTRLTVL.

As regards this clone: Additional DNA sequences in this sample encode the identical CDR3. This sequence joins TRBV6-2 or TRBV6-3 and TRBJ1-2; D might be TRBD1 (6 bases). Germline CDR1 reads MNHEY; CDR2 reads SVGEGT. The V gene lost 0 bases and the J gene lost 5 bases, with 13 bases spanning the gap. The CDR3 is 15 amino acids. CDR3 in DNA: TGTGCCAGCAGTTACTCGTCGACAGGCAATTATGGCTACACCTTC. Its translation: CASSYSSTGNYGYTF.

This sequence joins TRBV28 and TRBJ1-1, with D tentatively TRBD1 (6 bases). From germline, CDR1 is MDHEN and CDR2 SYDVKM. V lost 11 bases and J lost 5, with 18 bases in between. CDR3 size: 13 residues. This chain's CDR3 is CAGSGGRFTEAFF. The CDR3 DNA follows: TGTGCCGGTTCGGGGGGGCGTTTTACTGAAGCTTTCTTT.

V gene TRBV28 combines with J gene TRBJ2-7; 8 positions agree with TRBD2. The V gene's germline CDR1 is MDHEN and CDR2 SYDVKM. This CDR3 contains 15 residues. V shed 5 bases and J 4 bases; nucleotides not matched to a gene: 10. The CDR3, as DNA: TGTGCCAGCAGTGCACGACTGACGGGAGGGTACGAGCAGTACTTC. The encoded protein is CASSARLTGGYEQYF. The full variable domain, with the rest looked up from reference TRBV28 and TRBJ2-7, is DVKVTQSSRYLVKRTGEKVFLECVQDMDHENMFWYRQDPGLGLRLIYFSYDVKMKEKGDIPEGYSVSREKKERFSLILESASTNQTSMYLCASSARLTGGYEQYFGPGTRLTVT.

This sequence joins TRBV6-5 and TRBJ1-5; possible D gene TRBD1, 5 bases. V was clipped by 9 bases and J by 2 bases, with 17 bases between them. The germline CDR1 and CDR2 sequences are MNHEY and SVGAGI. The CDR3 sequence is 15 residues long. CDR3 region: CASAKGQGGNQPQHF. The CDR3 nucleotides read TGTGCCAGTGCCAAGGGGCAGGGTGGCAATCAGCCCCAGCATTTT.